This is a list of T cell receptor beta chains from one sample in a study of cytomegalovirus exposure and HLA in healthy donors. Data came from immunoSEQ multiplex PCR; TCRdb stores just in-frame clones and leaves some out. The sample includes some 140,000 clones, around 80% of them seen just once. The sample taken for sequencing was PBMCs. The receptors shown here come from a man aged 35 to 55 in good health and CMV-seropositive. Each CDR3 is given with its conserved first and last residue. D genes are given only for firm matches. Rows may omit the clone size; those that give it use once, few, many or a size class.

CDR3nt: TGTGCCAGCTCACCAGGCCAGGGGTTCGATCAGCCCCAGCATTTT
CDR3aa: CASSPGQGFDQPQHF
j_gene: TRBJ1-5
d_gene: -
abundance: -
v_gene: TRBV18

CDR3nt: TGTGCCAGCAGTCCGGTGCGGGGCTGGGATCAGCCCCAGCATTTT
CDR3aa: CASSPVRGWDQPQHF
j_gene: TRBJ1-5
d_gene: -
abundance: -
v_gene: TRBV28

CDR3nt: TGCGCCAGCAGCCAATTAAGGGGGTATGGCTACACCTTC
CDR3aa: CASSQLRGYGYTF
j_gene: TRBJ1-2
d_gene: -
abundance: few
v_gene: TRBV4-1

CDR3nt: TGTGCCAGCAGTGAACCCCAGGGAATCGCCTACGAGCAGTACTTC
CDR3aa: CASSEPQGIAYEQYF
j_gene: TRBJ2-7
d_gene: -
abundance: few
v_gene: TRBV25-1

CDR3nt: TGCGCCAGCAGCTTGGGTATAGACACCGGGGAGCTGTTTTTT
CDR3aa: CASSLGIDTGELFF
j_gene: TRBJ2-2
d_gene: -
abundance: once
v_gene: TRBV5-1

CDR3nt: TGCACCAGCAGCCAAGACGAGGGGACAAGAGATTACGAGCAGTACTTC
CDR3aa: CTSSQDEGTRDYEQYF
j_gene: TRBJ2-7
d_gene: -
abundance: few
v_gene: TRBV1

CDR3nt: TGTGCCAGCAGTCCCGGGAGGAAAGAGACCCAGTACTTC
CDR3aa: CASSPGRKETQYF
j_gene: TRBJ2-5
d_gene: TRBD2
abundance: -
v_gene: TRBV6-6

CDR3nt: TGTGCCAGCAGTTTATTGGTGTCCGGGATGTTGTACGAGCAGTACTTC
CDR3aa: CASSLLVSGMLYEQYF
j_gene: TRBJ2-7
d_gene: -
abundance: many
v_gene: TRBV28

CDR3nt: TGTGCCAGTAGTATAGGGTCGGGAGGGTCGATAGATACGCAGTATTTT
CDR3aa: CASSIGSGGSIDTQYF
j_gene: TRBJ2-3
d_gene: TRBD2
abundance: -
v_gene: TRBV19

CDR3nt: TGTGCCAGCAGCCGACAGGGCTATGGCTACACCTTC
CDR3aa: CASSRQGYGYTF
j_gene: TRBJ1-2
d_gene: TRBD1
abundance: -
v_gene: TRBV6-5

CDR3nt: TGTGCCAGCAGCAAACAATTGACTGTTATGAACACTGAAGCTTTCTTT
CDR3aa: CASSKQLTVMNTEAFF
j_gene: TRBJ1-1
d_gene: -
abundance: -
v_gene: TRBV21-1

CDR3nt: TGTGCCAGCAGATGGACAGGGGGGATCACTGAAGCTTTCTTT
CDR3aa: CASRWTGGITEAFF
j_gene: TRBJ1-1
d_gene: TRBD1
abundance: -
v_gene: TRBV27

CDR3nt: TGTGCCTGGAGAATTTACGGGAGATCGGGCACCGGGGAGCTGTTTTTT
CDR3aa: CAWRIYGRSGTGELFF
j_gene: TRBJ2-2
d_gene: -
abundance: -
v_gene: TRBV30

CDR3nt: TGTGCCAGCAGTTACCGACAGGCTGGGGCCAACGTCCTGACTTTC
CDR3aa: CASSYRQAGANVLTF
j_gene: TRBJ2-6
d_gene: -
abundance: few
v_gene: TRBV6-5

CDR3nt: TGTGCCATAAGGACAGGGCCGGACTATGGCTACACCTTC
CDR3aa: CAIRTGPDYGYTF
j_gene: TRBJ1-2
d_gene: TRBD1
abundance: -
v_gene: TRBV10-3

CDR3nt: TGCAGCGTTGGGGGATTTAGGCAGGGGCTTTACACAGATACGCAGTATTTT
CDR3aa: CSVGGFRQGLYTDTQYF
j_gene: TRBJ2-3
d_gene: -
abundance: few
v_gene: TRBV29-1

CDR3nt: TGCAGTGCTAGCCTGGCGGACGAGCAGTACTTC
CDR3aa: CSASLADEQYF
j_gene: TRBJ2-7
d_gene: -
abundance: -
v_gene: TRBV20-1

CDR3nt: TGTGCCAGCAGTTTCCTCCTCGGTTATCGCGGGGGGACCTCCTACGAGCAGTACTTC
CDR3aa: CASSFLLGYRGGTSYEQYF
j_gene: TRBJ2-7
d_gene: TRBD2
abundance: -
v_gene: TRBV28

CDR3nt: TGTGCCATCAGTGAGTCAGCTATAGGACAGCGGAAAACCGGGGAGCTGTTTTTT
CDR3aa: CAISESAIGQRKTGELFF
j_gene: TRBJ2-2
d_gene: -
abundance: few
v_gene: TRBV10-3

CDR3nt: TGTGCCAGCAGCTTAGGTCGCGGGACCTCCTACGAGCAGTACTTC
CDR3aa: CASSLGRGTSYEQYF
j_gene: TRBJ2-7
d_gene: -
abundance: once
v_gene: TRBV7-6

CDR3nt: TGTGCCAGCTCACCACTCGGACAGAACTACGAGCAGTACTTC
CDR3aa: CASSPLGQNYEQYF
j_gene: TRBJ2-7
d_gene: -
abundance: -
v_gene: TRBV18

CDR3nt: TGTGCCAGCAGCCCTAGAGGTCCCGGACAGGCCTCCTACGAGCAGTACTTC
CDR3aa: CASSPRGPGQASYEQYF
j_gene: TRBJ2-7
d_gene: TRBD1
abundance: -
v_gene: TRBV9

CDR3nt: TGCGCCAGCAGCTTTACAGGGAGCTCCTACGAGCAGTACTTC
CDR3aa: CASSFTGSSYEQYF
j_gene: TRBJ2-7
d_gene: -
abundance: once
v_gene: TRBV5-1

CDR3nt: TGTGCCAGCAGAATGGGCAGCTACAATGAGCAGTTCTTC
CDR3aa: CASRMGSYNEQFF
j_gene: TRBJ2-1
d_gene: -
abundance: -
v_gene: TRBV6-1

CDR3nt: TGTGCCAGCAGTGGCGACAGGGTAAGCACTGAAGCTTTCTTT
CDR3aa: CASSGDRVSTEAFF
j_gene: TRBJ1-1
d_gene: TRBD1
abundance: few
v_gene: TRBV6-1

CDR3nt: TGTGCCAGCAGTGCCGGGAAGGCCAGGGGTTCGTACGAGCAGTACTTC
CDR3aa: CASSAGKARGSYEQYF
j_gene: TRBJ2-7
d_gene: -
abundance: -
v_gene: TRBV25-1

CDR3nt: TGTGCCAGCAGCTTAATGGCCAGCGGGAGACCCTACGAGCAGTACTTC
CDR3aa: CASSLMASGRPYEQYF
j_gene: TRBJ2-7
d_gene: TRBD2
abundance: once
v_gene: TRBV7-2